A single sample is the source of the 15 T cell receptor beta chains below, sequenced in a study of blood T cells in healthy people across ages. Alongside a J-beta primer mix, a sample-barcoded 5' primer served in a second PCR lasting about 7 to 11 cycles. A single record per CDR3 protein comes from TCRdb applying MiXCR to the 5' RACE reads. The sample yields over 1.5 million distinct CDR3 sequences, around half seen once. The sequencing input was blood. These receptor sequences come from a woman aged 40 to 55 in good health.

CDR3 coding DNA: TGTGCCAGCAACGCAGGACAGGTAGAACAGCAGTTCTTC. Protein product: CASNAGQVEQQFF. V and J are TRBV7-2 and TRBJ2-1; TRBD1 matches at 7 bases. This CDR3 is 13 amino acids long. V trimming: 7 bases; J trimming: 11 bases; junction bases outside the gene matches: 11. CDR1 is SGHTA and CDR2 is FQGNSA in the germline V gene.

As for this clonotype: The junction departs from germline at one end; a sequencing error may be responsible. J is TRBJ1-2 and V is TRBV7-2; TRBD1 agrees at 8 bases. The germline V gene has CDR1 SGHTA and CDR2 FQGNSA. The length of the CDR3 is 14 residues. The CDR3, as DNA: TGTGCCAGCAGCTGGGGGACAGGAGACTATGGCAACACCTTC. Translated: CASSWGTGDYGNTF.

The V and J genes are TRBV7-2 and TRBJ2-7, with 7 bases that match TRBD1. Germline CDR1 and CDR2: SGHTA and FQGNSA. After removal of 5 bases from V and 4 bases from J, the junction contained 17 bases not matched to a gene. The CDR3 length is 17 residues. The CDR3 region is CASSRHPGQGVSYEQYF. The CDR3 DNA sequence: TGTGCCAGCAGCCGCCACCCCGGCCAGGGGGTCTCGTACGAGCAGTACTTC.

The chain couples TRBV9 to TRBJ1-1; unclear D gene. This CDR3 spans 14 amino acids. CDR1 and CDR2 from the germline V gene are SGDLS and YYNGEE. Trimming left V 0 bases short and J 1 base short, with 7 bases between. In nucleotides, the CDR3 is TGTGCCAGCAGCGTAGTACAGCGGAACACTGAAGCTTTCTTT. It codes for CASSVVQRNTEAFF.

The chain is built from TRBV3-1 and TRBJ2-7, with 7 bases lining up with TRBD1. The CDR3 is 14 amino acids. With 6 bases clipped from V and 6 bases from J, the junction kept 11 bases outside the gene matches. Germline V gene data show CDR1 as LGHDT and CDR2 as YNNKEL (reference sequence). As DNA, the CDR3 is TGTGCCAGCAGTGCACAGGGGATAAGCTCCGAGCAGTACTTC. This translates into CASSAQGISSEQYF.

This clonotype has only a few counts. The genes are TRBV29-1 and TRBJ2-1; 14 positions agree with TRBD2. CDR3 length: 14 amino acids. CDR1 SQVTM and CDR2 ANQGSEA come from the germline V gene. The ends lost 4 bases at V and 7 bases at J; junction bases unmatched: 3. CDR3 loop: CSVGGLAGENEQFF. CDR3 coding DNA: TGCAGCGTTGGGGGACTAGCGGGGGAAAATGAGCAGTTCTTC.

The chain is built from TRBV5-6 and TRBJ2-3, with D possibly being TRBD2 (6 bases). The germline V gene encodes CDR1 SGHDT and CDR2 YYEEEE. V lost 3 bases and J lost 3, with 17 bases in between. The CDR3 extends over 16 amino acids. CDR3 sequence reads: CASSSVGQSGTDTQYF. The CDR3 DNA is TGTGCCAGCAGCTCGGTAGGGCAAAGCGGGACAGATACGCAGTATTTT.

In its sample, this clonotype was seen a few times. The chain has TRBV7-9 and TRBJ2-6; 10 positions match TRBD1. Germline V gene data show CDR1 as SEHNR and CDR2 as FQNEAQ (reference sequence). CDR3 length equals 18 residues. V shed 6 bases and J 4 bases; nucleotides not matched to a gene: 12. CDR3 in DNA: TGTGCCAGCAGGAGCCAGGGACAGGGGATATTGGGGGCCAACGTCCTGACTTTC. Translation gives CASRSQGQGILGANVLTF.

This clonotype was picked up a small number of times. V usage is TRBV18 and J usage is TRBJ2-1; the match to TRBD1 covers 8 bases. Germline CDR1 KGHSH, CDR2 LQKENI. This CDR3 is 13 amino acids long. V dropped 8 bases and J dropped 9; count of bases not matched to a gene: 9. The CDR3 reads CASSPGQGSEQFF. Here the CDR3 DNA reads TGTGCCAGCAGCCCTGGACAGGGAAGTGAGCAGTTCTTC.

The chain carries TRBV10-3 and TRBJ1-4; 8 bases fit TRBD1. CDR1 is ENHRY, CDR2 SYGVKD, per germline. V shed 10 bases, J shed 5 bases, and the junction held 12 bases outside the gene matches. CDR3 length: 15 amino acids. The CDR3 sequence: CATKDRDGINEKLFF. The CDR3 DNA follows: TGTGCCACAAAGGACAGGGACGGGATAAATGAAAAACTGTTTTTT.

The chain couples TRBV5-1 to TRBJ1-2; 8 positions match TRBD1. CDR1 is SGHRS, CDR2 YFSETQ, per germline. The V gene end was trimmed by 4 bases and the J gene end by 2 bases; junction bases not matched to a gene: 10. The length of the CDR3 is 16 residues. Here the CDR3 DNA reads TGCGCCAGCAGCCCACGACAGGGGCGAATAAACTATGGCTACACCTTC. Translation gives CASSPRQGRINYGYTF.

This clonotype was found a few times. The V call is TRBV11-3, the J call TRBJ2-1, with a tentative D call TRBD2 (5 bases). CDR1 is SGHNT, CDR2 YENEEA, per germline. The germline V and J ends were trimmed by 2 bases and 5 bases, with 10 bases remaining between them. This CDR3 has 14 amino acids. The CDR3 DNA is TGTGCCAGCAGCTTACGGGGTCGGGACAATGAGCAGTTCTTC. This codes for CASSLRGRDNEQFF.

The chain joins TRBV7-2 to TRBJ1-2; TRBD1 is a possible D gene (5 bases). The CDR3 contains 15 residues. Between the trimmed V and J ends, which lost 2 bases and 0 bases, there was a span of 10 bases. Germline V gene data show CDR1 as SGHTA and CDR2 as FQGNSA. CDR3 protein: CASSLKVGANYGYTF. The CDR3 DNA reads TGTGCCAGCAGCTTAAAGGTGGGGGCTAACTATGGCTACACCTTC.

The chain has TRBV24-1 and TRBJ2-1; D may be TRBD2 (5 bases). This CDR3 comprises 13 residues. Germline V gene sequence: CDR1 KGHDR, CDR2 SFDVKD. The ends were cut back, 0 bases at V and 9 bases at J, with 8 bases in the middle. CDR3 sequence reads: CATSDLEGTEQFF. In DNA, the CDR3 is TGTGCCACCAGTGATTTGGAGGGTACTGAGCAGTTCTTC.

The CDR3 spells CASSPSPGTALHNEQYF. CDR3 bases: TGCGCCAGCAGCCCCTCCCCCGGGACAGCCCTCCACAATGAGCAGTACTTC. This chain joins TRBV4-3 and TRBJ2-7, with TRBD1 identical over 7 bases. V trimming: 4 bases; J trimming: 7 bases; junction bases outside the gene matches: 19. The CDR3 has 17 residues. Germline assignment: CDR1 LGHNA and CDR2 YSLEER.